This entry describes one T cell receptor (beta chain). The study drew participants aged about 18 to 89 years from 20 to 30 US areas. The CDR3 is made up of 14 amino acids. From germline, CDR1 is MNHEY and CDR2 SVGAGI. Trimming took off 7 bases at V and 1 base at J, with 13 bases between the two ends. These data are taken from a study of blood T cell repertoires in COVID-19. Across the study: COVID-19 samples, acute and convalescent, were from the United States, Italy and Spain.

Assay: immunoSEQ multiplex PCR; the TCRdb copy retains only in-frame clones and omits some. The data contain around 260,000 clones, around 84% of them singletons. The clonotype was recovered from a man between 25 and 39 years old with acute COVID-19. This chain links TRBV6-5 with TRBJ1-1; the D gene is possibly TRBD1 (6 bases). The sample taken for sequencing was PBMCs or T cells enriched from blood (not recorded which). CDR3 nucleotides: TGTGCCAGCACCGAGCCAGGGGAGAACACTGAAGCTTTCTTT. Translated, it gives CASTEPGENTEAFF.